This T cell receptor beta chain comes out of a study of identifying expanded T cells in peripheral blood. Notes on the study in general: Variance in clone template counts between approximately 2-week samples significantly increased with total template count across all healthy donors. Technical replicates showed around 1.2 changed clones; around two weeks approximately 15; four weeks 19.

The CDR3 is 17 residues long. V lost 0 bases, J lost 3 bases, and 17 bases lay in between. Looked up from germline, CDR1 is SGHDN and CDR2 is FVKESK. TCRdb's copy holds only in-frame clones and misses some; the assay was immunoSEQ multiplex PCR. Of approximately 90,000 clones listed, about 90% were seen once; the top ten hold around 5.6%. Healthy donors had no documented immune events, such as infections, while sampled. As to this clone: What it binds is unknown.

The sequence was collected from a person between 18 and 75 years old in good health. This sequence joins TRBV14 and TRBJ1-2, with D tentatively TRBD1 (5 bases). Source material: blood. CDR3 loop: CASSQDEVGDEDYGYTF. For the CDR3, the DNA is TGTGCCAGCAGCCAAGATGAGGTCGGGGACGAAGACTATGGCTACACCTTC.